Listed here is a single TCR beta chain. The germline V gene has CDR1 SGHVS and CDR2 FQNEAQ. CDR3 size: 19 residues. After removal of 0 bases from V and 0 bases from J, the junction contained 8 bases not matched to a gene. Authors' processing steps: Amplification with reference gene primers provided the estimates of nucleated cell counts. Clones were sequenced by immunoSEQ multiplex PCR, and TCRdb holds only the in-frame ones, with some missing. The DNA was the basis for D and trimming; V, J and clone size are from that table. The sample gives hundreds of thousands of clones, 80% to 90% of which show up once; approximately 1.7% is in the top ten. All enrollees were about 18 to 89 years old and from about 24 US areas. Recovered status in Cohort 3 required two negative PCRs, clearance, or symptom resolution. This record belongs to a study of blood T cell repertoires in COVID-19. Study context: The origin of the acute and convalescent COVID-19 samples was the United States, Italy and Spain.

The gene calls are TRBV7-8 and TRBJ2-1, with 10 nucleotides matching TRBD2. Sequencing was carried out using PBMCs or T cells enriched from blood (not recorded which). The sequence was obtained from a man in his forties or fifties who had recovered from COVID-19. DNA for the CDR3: TGTGCCAGCAGCTTAGCAGTTAGCGGGGGGCTAGGCTCCTACAATGAGCAGTTCTTC. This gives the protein CASSLAVSGGLGSYNEQFF. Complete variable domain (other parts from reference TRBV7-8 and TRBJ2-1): GAGVSQSPRYKVAKRGQDVALRCDPISGHVSLFWYQQALGQGPEFLTYFQNEAQLDKSGLPSDRFFAERPEGSVSTLKIQRTQQEDSAVYLCASSLAVSGGLGSYNEQFFGPGTRLTVL.